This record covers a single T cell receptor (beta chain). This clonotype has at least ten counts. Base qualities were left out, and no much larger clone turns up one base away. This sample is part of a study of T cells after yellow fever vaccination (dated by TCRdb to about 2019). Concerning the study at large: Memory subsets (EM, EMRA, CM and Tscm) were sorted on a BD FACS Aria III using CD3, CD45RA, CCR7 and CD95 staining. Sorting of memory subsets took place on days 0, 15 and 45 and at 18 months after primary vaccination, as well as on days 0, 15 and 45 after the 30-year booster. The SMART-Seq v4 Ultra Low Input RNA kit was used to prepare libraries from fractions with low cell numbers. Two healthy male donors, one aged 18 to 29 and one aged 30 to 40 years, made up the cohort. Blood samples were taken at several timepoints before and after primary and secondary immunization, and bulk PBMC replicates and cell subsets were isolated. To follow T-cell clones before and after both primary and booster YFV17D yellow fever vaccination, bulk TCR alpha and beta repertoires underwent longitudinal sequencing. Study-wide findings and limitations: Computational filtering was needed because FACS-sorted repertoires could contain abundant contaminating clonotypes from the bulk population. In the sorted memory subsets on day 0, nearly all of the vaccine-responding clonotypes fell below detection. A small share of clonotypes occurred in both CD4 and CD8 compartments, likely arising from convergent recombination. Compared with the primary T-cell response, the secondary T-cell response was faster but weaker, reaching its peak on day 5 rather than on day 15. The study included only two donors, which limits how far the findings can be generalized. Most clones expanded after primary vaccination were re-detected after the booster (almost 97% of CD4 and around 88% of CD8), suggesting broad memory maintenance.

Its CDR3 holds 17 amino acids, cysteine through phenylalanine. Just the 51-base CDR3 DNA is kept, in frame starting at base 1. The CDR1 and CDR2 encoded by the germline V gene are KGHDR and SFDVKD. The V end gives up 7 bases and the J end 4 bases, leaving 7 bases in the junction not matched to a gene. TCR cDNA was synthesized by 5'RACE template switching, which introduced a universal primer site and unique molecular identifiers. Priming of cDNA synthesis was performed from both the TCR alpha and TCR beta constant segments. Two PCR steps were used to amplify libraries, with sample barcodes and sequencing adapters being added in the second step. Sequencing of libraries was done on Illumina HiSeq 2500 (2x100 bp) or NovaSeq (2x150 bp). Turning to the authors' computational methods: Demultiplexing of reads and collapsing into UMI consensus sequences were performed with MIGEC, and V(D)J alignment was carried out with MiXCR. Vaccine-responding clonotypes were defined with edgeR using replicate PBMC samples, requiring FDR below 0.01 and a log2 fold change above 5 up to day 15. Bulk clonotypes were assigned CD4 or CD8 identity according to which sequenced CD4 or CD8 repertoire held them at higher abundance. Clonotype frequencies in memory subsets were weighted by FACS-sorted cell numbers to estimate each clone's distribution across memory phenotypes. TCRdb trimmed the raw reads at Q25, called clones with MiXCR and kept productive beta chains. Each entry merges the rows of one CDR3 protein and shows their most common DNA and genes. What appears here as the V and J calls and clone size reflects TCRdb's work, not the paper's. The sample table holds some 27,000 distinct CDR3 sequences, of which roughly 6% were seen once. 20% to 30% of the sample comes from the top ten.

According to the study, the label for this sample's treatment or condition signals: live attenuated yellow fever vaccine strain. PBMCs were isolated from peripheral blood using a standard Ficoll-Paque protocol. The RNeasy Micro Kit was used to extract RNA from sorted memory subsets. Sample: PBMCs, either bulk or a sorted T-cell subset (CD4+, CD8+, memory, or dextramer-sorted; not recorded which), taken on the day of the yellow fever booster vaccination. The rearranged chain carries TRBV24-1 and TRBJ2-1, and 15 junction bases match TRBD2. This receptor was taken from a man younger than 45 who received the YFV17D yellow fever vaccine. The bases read TGTGCCACCAGCCTCGGACTAGCGGGAGGGCTGTACAATGAGCAGTTCTTC. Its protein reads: CATSLGLAGGLYNEQFF.